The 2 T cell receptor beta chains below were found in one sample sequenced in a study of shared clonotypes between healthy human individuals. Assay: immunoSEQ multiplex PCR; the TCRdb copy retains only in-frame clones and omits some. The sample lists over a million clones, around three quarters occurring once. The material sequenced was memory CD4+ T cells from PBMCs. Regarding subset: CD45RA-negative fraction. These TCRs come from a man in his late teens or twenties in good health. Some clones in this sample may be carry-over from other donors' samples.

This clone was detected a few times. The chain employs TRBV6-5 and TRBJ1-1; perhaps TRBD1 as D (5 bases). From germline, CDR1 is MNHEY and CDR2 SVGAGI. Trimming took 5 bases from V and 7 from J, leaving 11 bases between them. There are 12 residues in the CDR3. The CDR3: CASSPQGYEAFF. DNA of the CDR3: TGTGCCAGCAGTCCCCAGGGATATGAAGCTTTCTTT.

The DNA of the CDR3 is TGCGCCACCCTCAGGGTGGGGAACACCGGGGAGCTGTTTTTT. Amino acids: CATLRVGNTGELFF. The chain couples TRBV10-2 to TRBJ2-2; D perhaps matches TRBD1 (5 bases). This CDR3 spans 14 amino acids. From germline, CDR1 is WSHSY and CDR2 SAAADI. The V end lost 10 bases, the J end lost 1 base, and 13 bases lay between the germline ends.